This T cell receptor (beta chain) derives from a study of blood T cell repertoires in COVID-19. The wider study: Spain, Italy and the United States supplied samples that represented acute and convalescent COVID-19. PBMCs, B-cell-depleted T cells, or T cells provided the cDNA or gDNA that made up the material.

Methods used by the authors: Quantification of nucleated cells was approximated via reference gene primer amplification. Assay used: immunoSEQ multiplex PCR; TCRdb lists only in-frame clones, some missing. The DNA gave D and trimming, while V, J and clone size come from that table. Counted here are around 300,000 clones, around 88% occurring once; the ten biggest clones make up 3%. V shed 3 bases and J shed 6 bases, with 21 bases lying between them. CDR1 is MDHEN, CDR2 SYDVKM, per germline. The CDR3 totals 17 residues. J is TRBJ1-5 and V is TRBV28; no clear D. Input material: peripheral blood. This sequence was found in a man under 40 with active or convalescent COVID-19. CDR3 in DNA: TGTGCCAGCAGTTTTCACCCATCGGGTCCCGGGGTTCAGCCCCAGCATTTT. As protein: CASSFHPSGPGVQPQHF.